The present TCR beta chain was sequenced within a study of cytomegalovirus exposure and HLA in healthy donors. Findings and caveats of the study: Reports described diagnosis of cytomegalovirus status by the classifier as highly specific and sensitive.

Likely unrecorded immune exposures existed in these nominally healthy donors. Primers: 60 Vbeta forward and 13 Jbeta reverse. Authors' methods: Later, an analysis found some 80 million unique TCR beta chains, and 10 million to 11 million of these were shared. Sequencing was performed with immunoSEQ multiplex PCR; in TCRdb, only in-frame clones are kept and a portion is missing. The DNA was the basis for D and trimming; V, J and clone size are from that table. The sample contains 190,000 or so clones, around four fifths of which appear only once. Concerning this clone: The antigen remains unidentified.

CDR1 is SGHRS, CDR2 YFSETQ, per germline. V shed 5 bases, J shed 1 base, and the junction held 8 bases outside the gene matches. This CDR3 is 18 amino acids long. Sequenced input: PBMCs. The chain combines TRBV5-1 with TRBJ2-5; 16 nucleotides match TRBD2. The source of this sequence is a woman aged 45-60 years in good health and CMV-seropositive. CDR3 loop: CASRPGTSGGAGQETQYF. CDR3 in DNA: TGCGCCAGCAGACCTGGGACTAGCGGGGGGGCTGGCCAAGAGACCCAGTACTTC.